This T cell receptor beta chain was identified in a study of molecular identifiers for immune sequencing clone quantification. Study context: The replicates split RNA from around 18,000 or 91,000 naive CD8 cells five ways and sequenced four.

The CDR3 has 16 residues. The V and J ends lost 1 base and 4 bases respectively, with 14 bases between them. CDR1 is SGHNT and CDR2 is YYREEE in the germline V gene (reference sequence). This clonotype has just a few counts. TCRdb analysed the PCR reads with MiXCR anew, one entry per CDR3 protein. The sample lists hundreds of thousands of distinct CDR3 sequences, approximately 24% occurring once. V usage is TRBV5-4 and J usage is TRBJ2-2, with a tentative D call TRBD2 (7 bases). This sequence originates from a human donor in good health. Some libraries in this study had Jurkat cell RNA spiked in. The sequencing sample was made of naive CD8+ T cells from blood, with Jurkat cell RNA spiked in. The subset is: FACS-sorted CD8+CD4-CCR7+CD45RA+ naive T cells. CDR3 DNA: TGTGCCAGCAGCTTGTCGAGGGAGGGGGGCACCGGGGAGCTGTTTTTT. Translating it yields CASSLSREGGTGELFF.